These T cell receptor beta chains were read from a single sample in a study of blood T cell repertoires in COVID-19. Profiled with immunoSEQ multiplex PCR; TCRdb holds only in-frame clones, not every one. The sample consists of more than 150,000 clones, roughly 90% of them appearing once. The sequenced sample consisted of peripheral blood. These receptors were obtained from a man aged 50 to 60 with acute or convalescent COVID-19. The CDR3 runs from the conserved cysteine through the conserved F or W. Fields, in order: D gene, CDR3 length, V gene, clone size, J gene, CDR3 DNA, CDR3 protein. The D gene is left open where the match is weak. Clone size appears in some rows only: once, few, many, or a class for an expanded clone.

NA	13	TRBV4-3	once	TRBJ2-3	TGCGCCAGCAGCCAAGTTCGCGGAGATACGCAGTATTTT	CASSQVRGDTQYF
NA	15	TRBV5-6	NA	TRBJ1-2	TGTGCCAGCAGCCCCACGACATTCGCTAACTATGGCTACACCTTC	CASSPTTFANYGYTF
NA	16	TRBV21-1	NA	TRBJ2-3	TGTGCCAGCAGCAAAGGAGAAAGGACTAGCACAGATACGCAGTATTTT	CASSKGERTSTDTQYF
NA	13	TRBV2	NA	TRBJ2-1	TGTGCCAGCAGCGGGACACTGTACAATGAGCAGTTCTTC	CASSGTLYNEQFF
NA	15	TRBV2	NA	TRBJ2-1	TGTGCCAGCAGTGAAAATCGGGGACTCGGCAATGAGCAGTTCTTC	CASSENRGLGNEQFF
NA	15	TRBV6-5	NA	TRBJ2-1	TGTGCCAGCAGTTACACGGAGGTGGCCTACAATGAGCAGTTCTTC	CASSYTEVAYNEQFF
TRBD2	15	TRBV7-2	NA	TRBJ2-3	TGTGCCAGCAGCTCTTGGACTAGCTCAAGAGATACGCAGTATTTT	CASSSWTSSRDTQYF
NA	14	TRBV6-6	NA	TRBJ2-7	TGTGCCAGCAGTTTTACGATCAGCTCCTACGAGCAGTACTTC	CASSFTISSYEQYF
TRBD2	17	TRBV4-2	NA	TRBJ2-3	TGTGCCAGCAGCCCTAGCGGGGGGGCCCCGATTTCTTATACGCAGTATTTT	CASSPSGGAPISYTQYF
NA	15	TRBV18	NA	TRBJ1-6	TGTGCCAGCTCACCAAGAACAGGGAAAAATTCACCCCTCCACTTT	CASSPRTGKNSPLHF
NA	15	TRBV10-3	NA	TRBJ2-7	TGTGCCCTCGGGGTGGGGGCTAGCGGAATGGGCGAGCAGTACTTC	CALGVGASGMGEQYF
NA	12	TRBV14	NA	TRBJ1-1	TGTGCCAACGACGGGGTGAGGGCTGAAGCTTTCTTT	CANDGVRAEAFF
NA	13	TRBV11-1	NA	TRBJ2-3	TGTGCCAGCAACAACAGGGACGAGTATACGCAGTATTTT	CASNNRDEYTQYF
NA	13	TRBV30	NA	TRBJ1-4	TGTGCCTGGAGTGGACAGCCCAATGAAAAACTGTTTTTT	CAWSGQPNEKLFF
TRBD1	15	TRBV10-2	NA	TRBJ1-4	TGCGCCAGCAGTGAGTCTCCAGGGGGTAATGAAAAACTGTTTTTT	CASSESPGGNEKLFF
TRBD1	15	TRBV28	NA	TRBJ2-2	TGTGCCAGCAGTCCGACAGGGTTGAACACCGGGGAGCTGTTTTTT	CASSPTGLNTGELFF
NA	14	TRBV4-1	NA	TRBJ1-1	TGCGCCAGCAGCCCAGACAGAACGAACACTGAAGCTTTCTTT	CASSPDRTNTEAFF
TRBD1	16	TRBV4-1	NA	TRBJ1-4	TGCGCCAGCAGCCAAGGCAGGGGGTTGACTAATGAAAAACTGTTTTTT	CASSQGRGLTNEKLFF
TRBD2	20	TRBV7-6	NA	TRBJ2-1	TGTGCCAGCAGCTTGTTAGGGGTTTCTAGCGGGGGGGCCTCGAGAAATGAGCAGTTCTTC	CASSLLGVSSGGASRNEQFF
TRBD1	16	TRBV5-6	NA	TRBJ2-1	TGTGCCAGCACCTTTCTCACAGGGGGTTTCTACAATGAGCAGTTCTTC	CASTFLTGGFYNEQFF
NA	16	TRBV5-6	NA	TRBJ1-6	TGTGCCAGCAGCTTGGCGGCGGCACACGTTAATTCACCCCTCCACTTT	CASSLAAAHVNSPLHF
NA	15	TRBV19	few	TRBJ2-7	TGTGCCAGTAGTATAAGGGCGGAGGCTCCCTACGAGCAGTACTTC	CASSIRAEAPYEQYF
TRBD1	16	TRBV28	NA	TRBJ1-4	TGTGCCAGCAGTCTCCCCCCGACAGGGGCTAATGAAAAACTGTTTTTT	CASSLPPTGANEKLFF
TRBD2	17	TRBV11-2	NA	TRBJ2-2	TGTGCCAGCAGCTCGGGACTAGCGGTGACCAACACCGGGGAGCTGTTTTTT	CASSSGLAVTNTGELFF
NA	14	TRBV9	NA	TRBJ1-5	TGTGCCAGCAGCCAGGCAGACGGTGAACAGCCCCAGCATTTT	CASSQADGEQPQHF
NA	17	TRBV2	once	TRBJ1-1	TGTGCCAGCAGTGAAGAGTACAGGCCTCCAGTGAACACTGAAGCTTTCTTT	CASSEEYRPPVNTEAFF
NA	13	TRBV6-1	NA	TRBJ1-4	TGTGCCAGCGGATACCAGGGGTCCGAAAAACTGTTTTTT	CASGYQGSEKLFF
NA	14	TRBV7-9	once	TRBJ2-5	TGTGCCAGCAGCGAGCGGACCTACCAAGAGACCCAGTACTTC	CASSERTYQETQYF
NA	15	TRBV21-1	NA	TRBJ2-5	TGTGCCAGCAGCAAATTTCACCCAGGGCAAGAGACCCAGTACTTC	CASSKFHPGQETQYF
NA	13	TRBV28	NA	TRBJ2-2	TGTGCCAGCAGGGCTAGCTTCACCGGGGAGCTGTTTTTT	CASRASFTGELFF
NA	18	TRBV6-2/TRBV6-3	NA	TRBJ1-6	TGTGCCAGCAGTTTATTAGGACTGAAGAGCTCCTATAATTCACCCCTCCACTTT	CASSLLGLKSSYNSPLHF
NA	15	TRBV18	NA	TRBJ2-5	TGTGCCAGCTCTAGCCGACAGGGACTCACAGAGACCCAGTACTTC	CASSSRQGLTETQYF
TRBD1	15	TRBV28	NA	TRBJ1-1	TGTGCCAGCAGTTCAGCAGGGGGCCCTAACACTGAAGCTTTCTTT	CASSSAGGPNTEAFF
NA	15	TRBV4-2	NA	TRBJ2-1	TGTGCCAGCAGCCAAGGGCGGGATGCCGACTATGAGCAGTTCTTC	CASSQGRDADYEQFF
NA	17	TRBV5-1	once	TRBJ2-3	TGCGCCAGCAGCTTTACCACAGGGAGGGCTAACACAGATACGCAGTATTTT	CASSFTTGRANTDTQYF
TRBD1	15	TRBV4-2	once	TRBJ2-1	TGTGCCAGCAGCCAAGGACAGGGACGAGGCAATGAGCAGTTCTTC	CASSQGQGRGNEQFF
TRBD2	17	TRBV18	NA	TRBJ2-1	TGTGCCAGCTCACCACCCTCTAGCGGGGGCCCTTACAATGAGCAGTTCTTC	CASSPPSSGGPYNEQFF
TRBD1	16	TRBV9	NA	TRBJ2-2	TGTGCCAGCAGCGGACAGGGGTGGACGAACACCGGGGAGCTGTTTTTT	CASSGQGWTNTGELFF
NA	10	TRBV29-1	NA	TRBJ1-1	TGCAGCGCTGGGACACCTGAAGCTTTCTTT	CSAGTPEAFF
TRBD2	16	TRBV18	few	TRBJ2-2	TGTGCCAGCTCACAGAGTTGGACTAGGAACACCGGGGAGCTGTTTTTT	CASSQSWTRNTGELFF
NA	14	TRBV5-6	NA	TRBJ2-2	TGTGCCAGCAGCTTGGCCCGTTCCACCGGGGAGCTGTTTTTT	CASSLARSTGELFF
NA	15	TRBV4-1	NA	TRBJ2-2	TGCGCCAGCAGCCAAGTCTTCGGGGGCACCGGGGAGCTGTTTTTT	CASSQVFGGTGELFF
NA	14	TRBV18	NA	TRBJ2-4	TGTGCCAGCTCTCAGGGAAACGACAAAAACATTCAGTACTTC	CASSQGNDKNIQYF
NA	16	TRBV11-2	NA	TRBJ2-7	TGTGCCAGCAGCTTAATTTTCACCAGTAGCGTCTACGAGCAGTACTTC	CASSLIFTSSVYEQYF
TRBD1	14	TRBV9	NA	TRBJ1-3	TGTGCCAGCAGCGAGAGGACAGGTGGAAACACCATATATTTT	CASSERTGGNTIYF
NA	15	TRBV6-5	NA	TRBJ2-5	TGTGCCAGCAGTTACAGGCGGGGAGCGCAAGAGACCCAGTACTTC	CASSYRRGAQETQYF
NA	15	TRBV27	NA	TRBJ2-3	TGTGCCAGCAGATCCTTGGGGGCTAGCACAGATACGCAGTATTTT	CASRSLGASTDTQYF
TRBD2	13	TRBV5-1	NA	TRBJ2-3	TGCGCCAGCAGCTCGACTAGCTTAGATACGCAGTATTTT	CASSSTSLDTQYF
TRBD2	12	TRBV2	NA	TRBJ2-7	TGTGCCACCGGGCGGGGGGCCTACGAGCAGTACTTC	CATGRGAYEQYF
NA	16	TRBV7-8	NA	TRBJ2-2	TGTGCCAGCAGCCGAAAACGACTAGGAGGGACCGGGGAGCTGTTTTTT	CASSRKRLGGTGELFF
TRBD1	15	TRBV29-1	NA	TRBJ1-1	TGCAGCGCTGGGGCGGGTAGGGGGCCGGGCACTGAAGCTTTCTTT	CSAGAGRGPGTEAFF
NA	21	TRBV6-4	once	TRBJ1-2	TGTGCCAGCAGTGACTCATCCAAAAACGGGTCCCAGCCATGTTCTAACTATGGCTACACCTTC	CASSDSSKNGSQPCSNYGYTF
NA	16	TRBV11-1	NA	TRBJ2-1	TGTGCCAGCAGCTTAACCCGGGACTCCCTCAGGTATGAGCAGTTCTTC	CASSLTRDSLRYEQFF